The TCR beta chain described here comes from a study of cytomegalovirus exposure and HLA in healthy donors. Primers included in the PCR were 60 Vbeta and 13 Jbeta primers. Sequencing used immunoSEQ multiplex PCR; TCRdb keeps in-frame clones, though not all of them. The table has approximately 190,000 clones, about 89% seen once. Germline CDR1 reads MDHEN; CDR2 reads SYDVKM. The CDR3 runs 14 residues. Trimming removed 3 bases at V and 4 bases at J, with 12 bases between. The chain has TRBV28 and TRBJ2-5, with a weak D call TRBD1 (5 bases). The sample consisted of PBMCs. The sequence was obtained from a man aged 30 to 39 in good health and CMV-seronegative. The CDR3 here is CASSFSIRGETQYF. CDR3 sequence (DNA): TGTGCCAGCAGTTTTAGTATTAGGGGAGAGACCCAGTACTTC.